The 21 T cell receptor beta chains below all came from one sample that was sequenced in a study of cytomegalovirus exposure and HLA in healthy donors. PCR was performed using 60 Vbeta and 13 Jbeta primers. The assay was immunoSEQ multiplex PCR, and TCRdb's table has in-frame clones only and misses some. This table holds about 180,000 clones, approximately 78% found once. Input material: PBMCs. The receptors were gathered from a male donor in good health and CMV-seronegative.

The genes are TRBV10-3 and TRBJ2-7; 7 bases agree with TRBD2. The germline CDR1 and CDR2 sequences are ENHRY and SYGVKD. J was trimmed by 1 base and V by 1 base; bases with no gene match: 4. The CDR3 totals 15 residues. Here the CDR3 reads CAISEWLAESYEQYF. Here the CDR3 DNA reads TGTGCCATCAGTGAGTGGCTAGCGGAGTCCTACGAGCAGTACTTC.

The V gene is TRBV7-2, the J gene TRBJ2-2, with D possibly matching TRBD2 (6 bases). The length of the CDR3 is 17 residues. Trimming left V 0 bases short and J 4 bases short, with 15 bases between. Germline CDR1 and CDR2: SGHTA and FQGNSA. CDR3 in amino acids: CASSLASRQGGTGELFF. Here the CDR3 DNA reads TGTGCCAGCAGCTTAGCGTCGAGGCAGGGAGGCACCGGGGAGCTGTTTTTT.

This chain links TRBV27 with TRBJ1-6, with no clear D. This CDR3 contains 12 residues. V lost 7 bases and J 10 bases, leaving 11 bases between the germline ends. The V gene's germline CDR1 is MNHEY and CDR2 SMNVEV (reference sequence). CDR3 sequence reads: CASTSPGSPLHF. The CDR3 region has the DNA TGTGCCAGCACCTCCCCGGGATCACCCCTCCACTTT.

This chain connects TRBV28 to TRBJ1-4; TRBD1 matches at 9 bases. CDR1 is MDHEN, CDR2 SYDVKM, per germline. The V segment lost 6 bases and the J segment 5 bases; nucleotides outside the gene matches: 4. The length of the CDR3 is 14 residues. The CDR3 DNA reads TGTGCCAGCAGCCAGGGACAGGGAAATGAAAAACTGTTTTTT. This codes for CASSQGQGNEKLFF.

The J gene is TRBJ2-7, the V gene TRBV4-2, with 8 positions matching TRBD2. V was pared by 3 bases and J by 4 bases, with 11 bases of the junction left unmatched. The CDR3 is 16 amino acids. Germline CDR1 is LGHNA and CDR2 is YNFKEQ. The CDR3 loop is CASSHPEAGVRYEQYF. The DNA for the CDR3 is TGTGCCAGCAGCCACCCCGAAGCGGGGGTAAGATACGAGCAGTACTTC.

The V call is TRBV7-8, the J call TRBJ2-7; TRBD2 matches at 8 bases. Trimming at V came to 6 bases and at J to 2 bases, leaving 12 bases not matched to a gene. Germline V lookup: CDR1 SGHVS, CDR2 FQNEAQ. The CDR3 has 16 amino acids. CDR3 residues: CASRPTRAGATYEQYF. For the CDR3, the DNA is TGTGCCAGCAGGCCAACCAGAGCGGGAGCTACCTACGAGCAGTACTTC.

The chain carries TRBV9 and TRBJ2-5; 7 positions agree with TRBD2. This CDR3 has 14 amino acids. Germline CDR1 and CDR2: SGDLS and YYNGEE. The V and J ends lost 3 bases and 2 bases, in that order; junction bases with no gene match: 4. The chain's CDR3 is CASSGGRVQETQYF. The CDR3 DNA is TGTGCCAGCAGCGGGGGGAGGGTACAAGAGACCCAGTACTTC.

The chain links TRBV5-1 to TRBJ1-1, with D perhaps matching TRBD1 (6 bases). The CDR3 sequence is 14 residues long. The ends were cut back, 4 bases at V and 5 bases at J, with 15 bases in the middle. Per the germline V gene, CDR1 is SGHRS and CDR2 is YFSETQ. CDR3 in amino acids: CASSLSGVGTEAFF. CDR3 nucleotides: TGCGCCAGCAGCCTGTCAGGGGTAGGGACTGAAGCTTTCTTT.

The chain has TRBV7-2 and TRBJ2-5; 11 nucleotides align to TRBD2. The CDR3 is 15 amino acids. Germline V gene sequence: CDR1 SGHTA, CDR2 FQGNSA. V trimming: 5 bases; J trimming: 6 bases; junction bases outside the gene matches: 8. The chain's CDR3 is CASSPTSGTGQTQYF. DNA for the CDR3: TGTGCCAGCAGCCCGACTAGCGGGACCGGGCAGACCCAGTACTTC.

The chain's CDR3 is CASLAGGYTF. CDR3 nucleotide sequence: TGTGCCAGCCTCGCGGGAGGCTACACCTTC. This chain joins TRBV28 and TRBJ1-2, with D unclear. Trimming left V 8 bases short and J 8 bases short, with 9 bases between. The CDR3 is made up of 10 amino acids. Germline values: CDR1 MDHEN, CDR2 SYDVKM.

The chain is built from TRBV27 and TRBJ1-2; a weak D match, TRBD1 (5 bases). V dropped 8 bases and J dropped 8 bases, with 18 bases sitting between them. CDR1 is MNHEY and CDR2 is SMNVEV in the germline V gene (reference sequence). CDR3 length: 13 amino acids. In DNA form, the CDR3 reads TGTGCCAGCGCCTCGGGACGGGGGATGGGCTACACCTTC. Protein: CASASGRGMGYTF.

V gene TRBV19 combines with J gene TRBJ2-3; 12 nucleotides agree with TRBD2. The CDR3 consists of 19 residues. J was trimmed by 5 bases and V by 3 bases; bases with no gene match: 15. Germline lookup yields CDR1 LNHDA and CDR2 SQIVND (reference sequence). The CDR3 protein is CASSITGTSGSLREDTQYF. The CDR3 DNA reads as TGTGCCAGTAGTATCACCGGGACTAGCGGGTCCCTACGTGAAGATACGCAGTATTTT.

The rearrangement links TRBV6-5 to TRBJ2-5, with TRBD1 identical over 9 bases. The J call may be in error: the DNA end matches TRBJ2-7 better. The CDR3 runs to 14 residues. The germline gives CDR1 MNHEY, CDR2 SVGAGI. Here the CDR3 DNA reads TGTGCCAGCAGCCGGGACAGGGACAACTACGAGCAGTACTTC. Translation gives CASSRDRDNYEQYF.

V usage is TRBV7-2 and J usage is TRBJ2-4; D may be TRBD1 (5 bases). Germline V gene data show CDR1 as SGHTA and CDR2 as FQGNSA. CDR3 size: 14 residues. V shed 5 bases and J shed 10 bases, with 18 bases lying between them. CDR3 region: CASSLGAKNKIQYF. CDR3 in DNA: TGTGCCAGCAGCCTTGGGGCTAAAAACAAGATTCAGTACTTC.

The chain carries TRBV25-1 and TRBJ1-2; 10 positions match TRBD1. Germline CDR1 MGHDK, CDR2 SYGVNS. J was trimmed by 4 bases and V by 2 bases; bases with no gene match: 4. The CDR3 totals 15 residues. The CDR3 sequence: CASSEETGGVYGYTF. The CDR3 bases are TGTGCCAGCAGTGAAGAGACAGGGGGCGTCTATGGCTACACCTTC.

This clone was recorded a few times. The V gene is TRBV29-1, the J gene TRBJ1-2; D remains unclear. V dropped 0 bases and J dropped 4 bases, with 15 bases sitting between them. This CDR3 is built from 15 residues. Germline-derived CDR1 and CDR2 are SQVTM and ANQGSEA. CDR3 sequence: CSVEDQRQLIYGYTF. As DNA, the CDR3 is TGCAGCGTTGAAGATCAAAGACAATTAATCTATGGCTACACCTTC.

V usage is TRBV4-1 and J usage is TRBJ2-2; D not resolved. V was pared by 3 bases and J by 6 bases, with 11 bases between. This CDR3 contains 14 residues. Germline-derived CDR1 and CDR2 are MGHRA and YSYEKL. As DNA, the CDR3 is TGCGCCAGCAGCCATGCGGTTCGAGCCGGGGAGCTGTTTTTT. The encoded protein is CASSHAVRAGELFF.

Regarding this clone: One end of the junction does not line up with germline, which may come from a read error. This chain's CDR3 is CASSLGRSSHEQYF. CDR3 bases: TGTGCCAGCAGCTTAGGCCGGAGCTCCCACGAGCAGTACTTC. V is TRBV7-6 and J is TRBJ2-7, with no clear D. From germline, CDR1 is SGHVS and CDR2 FNYEAQ. The CDR3 is 14 residues long.

J is TRBJ2-6 and V is TRBV28, with TRBD1 identical over 7 bases. The V and J ends lost 10 bases and 0 bases, in that order; junction bases with no gene match: 6. Germline-derived CDR1 and CDR2 are MDHEN and SYDVKM. The CDR3 is made up of 15 amino acids. Here the CDR3 DNA reads TGTGCCACCCGAGGGGGCAACTCTGGGGCCAACGTCCTGACTTTC. It codes for CATRGGNSGANVLTF.

This chain links TRBV15 with TRBJ2-7; TRBD2 aligns across 9 bases. Germline V lookup: CDR1 LNHNV, CDR2 YYDKDF (reference sequence). V was clipped by 0 bases and J by 7 bases; unmatched bases: 4. The CDR3 runs to 14 residues. For the CDR3, the DNA is TGTGCCACCAGCAGAGACCCCCTAGCGGGGGAGCAGTACTTC. Protein: CATSRDPLAGEQYF.

The V call is TRBV28, the J call TRBJ1-5, with D hard to call. This CDR3 contains 12 residues. Germline V gene sequence: CDR1 MDHEN, CDR2 SYDVKM. The CDR3 nucleotides read TGTACCGTATCCGGGAGCAATCAGCCCCAGCATTTT. Residues: CTVSGSNQPQHF.